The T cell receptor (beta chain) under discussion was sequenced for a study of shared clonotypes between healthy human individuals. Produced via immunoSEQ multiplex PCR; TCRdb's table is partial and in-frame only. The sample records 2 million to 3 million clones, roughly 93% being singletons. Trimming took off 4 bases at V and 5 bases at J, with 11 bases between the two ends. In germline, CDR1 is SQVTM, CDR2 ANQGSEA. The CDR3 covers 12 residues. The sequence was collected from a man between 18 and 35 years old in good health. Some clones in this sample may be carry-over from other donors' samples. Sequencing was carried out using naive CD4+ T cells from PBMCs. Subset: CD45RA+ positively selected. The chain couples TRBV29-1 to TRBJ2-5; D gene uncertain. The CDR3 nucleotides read TGCAGCGTTGCCTGGGAATGGGAGACCCAGTACTTC. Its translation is CSVAWEWETQYF.